This T cell receptor beta chain was identified in a study of blood T cell repertoires in COVID-19. On the study more broadly: From the United States, Italy and Spain came samples of acute and convalescent COVID-19. In each case, the material was cDNA or gDNA derived from T cells, B-cell-depleted T cells, or PBMCs.

CDR3 length: 12 amino acids. Germline values: CDR1 SGHTA, CDR2 FQGNSA. Trimming pared 3 bases from V and 2 bases from J, leaving 4 bases between. Donors were grouped by their self-reported clinical history. In the authors' methods: Reference gene primer amplification in the assay estimated nucleated cell counts. Profiling relied on immunoSEQ multiplex PCR, and the TCRdb table lists in-frame clones only, not all of them. The V and J calls and the clone size are those of that table, but D and trimming were determined from the DNA. In the table there are fewer than 500,000 clones, 70% to 90% of which are singletons.

The gene calls are TRBV7-2 and TRBJ1-2; D call uncertain. The sequence was obtained from a woman aged 18-30 years with acute COVID-19. The material sequenced was PBMCs or T cells enriched from blood (not recorded which). The CDR3 protein is CASSLRNYGYTF. CDR3 in DNA: TGTGCCAGCAGCTTGCGGAACTATGGCTACACCTTC.